One and the same sample provided the 5 T cell receptor beta chains below, sequenced in a study of cytomegalovirus exposure and HLA in healthy donors. It was with 60 Vbeta and 13 Jbeta primers that the PCR ran. The protocol was immunoSEQ multiplex PCR, while the TCRdb copy is restricted to in-frame clones and leaves out a portion. The table includes 150,000 to 200,000 clones, about four fifths detected once. Sequencing was performed on PBMCs. Every receptor here comes from a woman in her 50s in good health and CMV-seronegative.

The CDR3 nucleotides read TGTGCCAGCAGCCCAAAGGACGTCAGAGCGGGAGGGAGGTCAGATACGCAGTATTTT. This gives the protein CASSPKDVRAGGRSDTQYF. The chain carries TRBV7-6 and TRBJ2-3, with 10 nucleotides matching TRBD2. V dropped 5 bases and J dropped 4; count of bases not matched to a gene: 18. The CDR3 has 19 residues. Germline assignment: CDR1 SGHVS and CDR2 FNYEAQ. The full variable domain, completed using reference TRBV7-6 and TRBJ2-3, is GAGVSQSPRYKVTKRGQDVALRCDPISGHVSLYWYRQALGQGPEFLTYFNYEAQQDKSGLPNDRFSAERPEGSISTLTIQRTEQRDSAMYRCASSPKDVRAGGRSDTQYFGPGTRLTVL.

The CDR3 loop reads CASSQDGLATDRYF. CDR3 bases: TGTGCCAGCAGCCAAGATGGTCTAGCGACAGATCGGTACTTC. The chain couples TRBV14 to TRBJ2-4; TRBD2 is a possible D gene (6 bases). V was shortened by 0 bases and J by 15 bases, with 18 bases between the two germline ends. From germline, CDR1 is SGHDN and CDR2 FVKESK. The CDR3 is made up of 14 amino acids.

The rearrangement uses TRBV6-1 and TRBJ2-2, with D possibly matching TRBD1 (5 bases). The length of the CDR3 is 15 residues. Per germline, CDR1 MNHNS and CDR2 SASEGT. V was clipped by 1 base and J by 0 bases, with 6 bases between them. The CDR3 is CASSEEGPNTGELFF. The DNA for the CDR3 is TGTGCCAGCAGTGAAGAGGGGCCGAACACCGGGGAGCTGTTTTTT.

This clone was counted a single time. V gene TRBV10-3 combines with J gene TRBJ2-3; weak D call: TRBD2 (6 bases). The V and J ends lost 8 bases and 4 bases respectively, with 13 bases between them. The CDR3 is 13 residues long. Germline values: CDR1 ENHRY, CDR2 SYGVKD. The CDR3 bases are TGTGCCATCGGCGGGACCTCCGCAGATACGCAGTATTTT. This translates into CAIGGTSADTQYF.

The rearrangement uses TRBV7-9 and TRBJ1-1; no definite D call. V lost 3 bases and J lost 5, with 13 bases in between. This CDR3 has 14 amino acids. CDR1 and CDR2 from the germline V gene are SEHNR and FQNEAQ (reference sequence). The CDR3, as DNA: TGTGCCAGCAGCTTGGGCGGGTTCGGAACTGAAGCTTTCTTT. It specifies CASSLGGFGTEAFF.